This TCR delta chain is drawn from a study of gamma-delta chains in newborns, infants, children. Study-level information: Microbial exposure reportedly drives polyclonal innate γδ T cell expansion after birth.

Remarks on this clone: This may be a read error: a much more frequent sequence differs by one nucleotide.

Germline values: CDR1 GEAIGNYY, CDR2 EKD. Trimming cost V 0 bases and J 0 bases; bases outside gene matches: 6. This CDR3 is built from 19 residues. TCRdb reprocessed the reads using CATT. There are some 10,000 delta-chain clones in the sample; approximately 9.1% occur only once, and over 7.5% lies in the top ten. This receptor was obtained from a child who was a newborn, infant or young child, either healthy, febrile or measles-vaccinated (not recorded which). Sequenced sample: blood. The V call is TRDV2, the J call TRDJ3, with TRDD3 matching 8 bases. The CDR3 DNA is TGTGCCTGTGACACCGTACTGGGGGGGAGCTCCTGGGACACCCGACAGATGTTTTTC. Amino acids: CACDTVLGGSSWDTRQMFF.